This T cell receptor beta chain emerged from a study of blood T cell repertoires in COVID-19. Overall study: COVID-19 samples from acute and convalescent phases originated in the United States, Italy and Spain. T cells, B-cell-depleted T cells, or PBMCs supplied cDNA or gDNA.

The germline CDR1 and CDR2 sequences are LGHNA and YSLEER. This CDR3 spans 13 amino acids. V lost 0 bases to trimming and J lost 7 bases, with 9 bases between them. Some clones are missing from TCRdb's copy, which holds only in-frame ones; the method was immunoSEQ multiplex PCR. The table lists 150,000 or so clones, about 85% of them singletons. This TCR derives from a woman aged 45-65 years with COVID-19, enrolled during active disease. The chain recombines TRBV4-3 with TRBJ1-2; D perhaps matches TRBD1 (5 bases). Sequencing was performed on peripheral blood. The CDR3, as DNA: TGCGCCAGCAGCCAAGATTCAGGGTTTGGCTACACCTTC. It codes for CASSQDSGFGYTF.